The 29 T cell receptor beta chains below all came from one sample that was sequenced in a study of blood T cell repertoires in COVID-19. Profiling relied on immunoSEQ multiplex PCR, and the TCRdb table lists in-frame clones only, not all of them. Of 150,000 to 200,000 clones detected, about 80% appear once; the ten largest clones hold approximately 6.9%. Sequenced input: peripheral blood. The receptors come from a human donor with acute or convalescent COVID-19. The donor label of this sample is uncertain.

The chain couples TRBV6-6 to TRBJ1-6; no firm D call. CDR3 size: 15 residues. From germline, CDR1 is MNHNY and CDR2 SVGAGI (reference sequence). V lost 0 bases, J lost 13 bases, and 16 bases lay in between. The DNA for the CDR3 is TGTGCCAGCAGTTACTCGAGCCTCGATGGAGGTCCCCTCCACTTT. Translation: CASSYSSLDGGPLHF.

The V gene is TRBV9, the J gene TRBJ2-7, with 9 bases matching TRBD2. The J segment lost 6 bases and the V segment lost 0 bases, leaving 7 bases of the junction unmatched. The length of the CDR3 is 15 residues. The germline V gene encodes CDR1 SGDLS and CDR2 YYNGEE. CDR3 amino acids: CASSVDAGGFGEQYF. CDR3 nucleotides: TGTGCCAGCAGCGTAGATGCGGGAGGGTTCGGCGAGCAGTACTTC. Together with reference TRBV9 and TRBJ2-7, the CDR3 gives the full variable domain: DSGVTQTPKHLITATGQRVTLRCSPRSGDLSVYWYQQSLDQGLQFLIQYYNGEERAKGNILERFSAQQFPDLHSELNLSSLELGDSALYFCASSVDAGGFGEQYFGPGTRLTVT.

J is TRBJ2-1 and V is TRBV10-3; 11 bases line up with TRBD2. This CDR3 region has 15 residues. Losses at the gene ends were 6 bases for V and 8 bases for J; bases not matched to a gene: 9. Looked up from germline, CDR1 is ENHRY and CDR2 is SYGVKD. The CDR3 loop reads CAISLIAGGGDEQFF. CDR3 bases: TGTGCCATCAGCTTAATAGCGGGAGGGGGCGATGAGCAGTTCTTC.

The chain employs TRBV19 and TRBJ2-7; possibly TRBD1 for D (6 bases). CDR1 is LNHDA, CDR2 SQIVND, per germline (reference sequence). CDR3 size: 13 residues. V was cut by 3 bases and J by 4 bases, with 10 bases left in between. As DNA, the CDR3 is TGTGCCAGTAGTATCGGGACAACTTACGAGCAGTACTTC. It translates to CASSIGTTYEQYF.

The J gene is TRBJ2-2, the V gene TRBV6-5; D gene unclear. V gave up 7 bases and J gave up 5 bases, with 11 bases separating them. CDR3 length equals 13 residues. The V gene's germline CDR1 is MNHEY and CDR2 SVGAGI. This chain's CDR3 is CASITEWTGELFF. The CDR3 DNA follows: TGTGCCAGCATAACAGAGTGGACCGGGGAGCTGTTTTTT.

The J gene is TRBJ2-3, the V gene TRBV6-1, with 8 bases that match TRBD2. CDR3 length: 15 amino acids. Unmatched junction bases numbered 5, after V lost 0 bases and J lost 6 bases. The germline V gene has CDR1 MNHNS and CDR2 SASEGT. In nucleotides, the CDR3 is TGTGCCAGCAGTGAAGCTGCAGGCGGGAGGGATACGCAGTATTTT. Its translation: CASSEAAGGRDTQYF.

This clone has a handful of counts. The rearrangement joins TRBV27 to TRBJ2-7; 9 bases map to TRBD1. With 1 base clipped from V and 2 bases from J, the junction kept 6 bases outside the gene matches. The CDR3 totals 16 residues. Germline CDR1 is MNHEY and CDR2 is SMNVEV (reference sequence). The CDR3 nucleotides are TGTGCCAGCAGTTTATTCGCGACAGGGGGGGCCTACGAGCAGTACTTC. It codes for CASSLFATGGAYEQYF.

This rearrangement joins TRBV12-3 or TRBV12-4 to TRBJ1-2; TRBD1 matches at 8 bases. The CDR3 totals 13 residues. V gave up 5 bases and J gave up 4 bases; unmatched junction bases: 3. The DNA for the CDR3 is TGTGCCAGCAGTCGGACAGGGATCTATGGCTACACCTTC. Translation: CASSRTGIYGYTF.

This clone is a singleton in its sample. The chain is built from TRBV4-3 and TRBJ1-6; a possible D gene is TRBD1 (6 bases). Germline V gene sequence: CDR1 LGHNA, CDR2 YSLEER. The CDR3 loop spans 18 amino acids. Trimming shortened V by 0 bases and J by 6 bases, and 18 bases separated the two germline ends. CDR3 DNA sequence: TGCGCCAGCAGCCAAGAGGCGGGGGTGACAGGTAGTAATTCACCCCTCCACTTT. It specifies CASSQEAGVTGSNSPLHF.

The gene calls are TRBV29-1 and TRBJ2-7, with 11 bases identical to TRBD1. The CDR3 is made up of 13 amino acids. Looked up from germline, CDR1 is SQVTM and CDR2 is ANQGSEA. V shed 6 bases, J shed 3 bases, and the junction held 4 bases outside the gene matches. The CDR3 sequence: CSVRTGGGYEQYF. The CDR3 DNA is TGCAGCGTAAGGACAGGGGGCGGCTACGAGCAGTACTTC.

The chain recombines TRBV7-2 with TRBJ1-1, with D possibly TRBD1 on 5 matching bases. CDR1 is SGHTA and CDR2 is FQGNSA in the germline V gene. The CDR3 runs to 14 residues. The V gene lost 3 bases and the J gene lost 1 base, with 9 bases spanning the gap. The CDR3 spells CASSFNGQNTEAFF. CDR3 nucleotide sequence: TGTGCCAGCAGCTTCAACGGACAGAACACTGAAGCTTTCTTT.

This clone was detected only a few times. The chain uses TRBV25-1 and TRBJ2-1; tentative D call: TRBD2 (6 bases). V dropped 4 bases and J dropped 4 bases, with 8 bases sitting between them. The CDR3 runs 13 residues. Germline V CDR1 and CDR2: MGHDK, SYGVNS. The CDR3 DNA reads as TGTGCCAGCAGTGGGGGGAGGTACAATGAGCAGTTCTTC. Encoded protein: CASSGGRYNEQFF.

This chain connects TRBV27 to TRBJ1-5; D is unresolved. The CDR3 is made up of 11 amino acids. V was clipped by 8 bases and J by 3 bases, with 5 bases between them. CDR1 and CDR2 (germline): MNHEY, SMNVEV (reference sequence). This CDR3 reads CASGTNQPQHF. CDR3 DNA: TGTGCCAGCGGCACCAATCAGCCCCAGCATTTT.

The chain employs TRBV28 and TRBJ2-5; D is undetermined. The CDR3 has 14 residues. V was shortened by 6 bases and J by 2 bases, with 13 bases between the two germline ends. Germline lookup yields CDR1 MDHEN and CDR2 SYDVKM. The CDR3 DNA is TGTGCCAGCAGCGAGACCCTCAGGCAAGAGACCCAGTACTTC. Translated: CASSETLRQETQYF.

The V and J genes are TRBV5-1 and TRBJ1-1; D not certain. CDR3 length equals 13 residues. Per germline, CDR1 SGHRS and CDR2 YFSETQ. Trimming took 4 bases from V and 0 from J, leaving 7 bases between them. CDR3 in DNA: TGCGCCAGCAGCGGCACTATGAACACTGAAGCTTTCTTT. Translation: CASSGTMNTEAFF.

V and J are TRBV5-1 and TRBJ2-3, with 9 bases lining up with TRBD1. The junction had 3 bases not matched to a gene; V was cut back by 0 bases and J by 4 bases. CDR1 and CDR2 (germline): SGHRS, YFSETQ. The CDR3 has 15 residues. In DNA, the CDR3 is TGCGCCAGCAGCTTGGTGGGACAGGGTGCAGATACGCAGTATTTT. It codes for CASSLVGQGADTQYF.

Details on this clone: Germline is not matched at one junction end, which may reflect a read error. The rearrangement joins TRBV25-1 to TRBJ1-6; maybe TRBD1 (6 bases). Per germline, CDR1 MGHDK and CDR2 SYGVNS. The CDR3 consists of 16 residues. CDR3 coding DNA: TGTGCCGGCAGTGAATTCAGGACAGCGCTCCATTCACCCCTCCACTTT. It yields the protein CAGSEFRTALHSPLHF.

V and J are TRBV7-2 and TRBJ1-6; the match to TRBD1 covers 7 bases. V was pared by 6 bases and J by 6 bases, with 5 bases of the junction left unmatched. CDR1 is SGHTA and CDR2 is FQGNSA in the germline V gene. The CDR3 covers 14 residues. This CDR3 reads CASRPGTANSPLHF. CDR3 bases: TGTGCCAGCAGACCCGGGACAGCTAATTCACCCCTCCACTTT.

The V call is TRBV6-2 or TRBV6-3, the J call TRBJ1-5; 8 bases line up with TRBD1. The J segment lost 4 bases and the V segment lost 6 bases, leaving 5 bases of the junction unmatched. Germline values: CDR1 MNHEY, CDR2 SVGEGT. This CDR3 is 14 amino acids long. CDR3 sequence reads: CASSPGQGNQPQHF. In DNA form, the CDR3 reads TGTGCCAGCAGCCCCGGACAGGGAAATCAGCCCCAGCATTTT.

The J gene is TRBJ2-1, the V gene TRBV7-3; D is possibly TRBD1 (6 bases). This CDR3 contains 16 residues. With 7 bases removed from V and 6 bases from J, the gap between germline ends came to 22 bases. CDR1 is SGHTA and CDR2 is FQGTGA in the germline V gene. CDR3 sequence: CASTPGGQPFLNEQFF. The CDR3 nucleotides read TGTGCCAGCACCCCCGGCGGACAGCCTTTCCTCAATGAGCAGTTCTTC.

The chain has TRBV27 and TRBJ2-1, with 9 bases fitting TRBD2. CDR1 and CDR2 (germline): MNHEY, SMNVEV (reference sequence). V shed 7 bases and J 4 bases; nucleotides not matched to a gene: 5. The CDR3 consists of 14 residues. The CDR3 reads CASKGSGRYNEQFF. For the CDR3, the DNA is TGTGCCAGCAAGGGTAGCGGGAGATACAATGAGCAGTTCTTC.

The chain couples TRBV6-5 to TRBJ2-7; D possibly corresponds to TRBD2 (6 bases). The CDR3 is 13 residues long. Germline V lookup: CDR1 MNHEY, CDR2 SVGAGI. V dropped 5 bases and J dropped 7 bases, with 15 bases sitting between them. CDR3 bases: TGTGCCAGCAGTCTCGCGGAGGGACGGGAGCAGTACTTC. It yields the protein CASSLAEGREQYF.

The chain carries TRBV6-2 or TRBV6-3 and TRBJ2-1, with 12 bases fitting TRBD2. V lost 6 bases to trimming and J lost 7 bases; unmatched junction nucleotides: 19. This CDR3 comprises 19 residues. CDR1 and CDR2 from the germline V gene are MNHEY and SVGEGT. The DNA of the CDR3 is TGTGCCAGCAGCGCCGAGACTAGCGGGAGACTCCTCCTCGGGAATGAGCAGTTCTTC. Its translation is CASSAETSGRLLLGNEQFF.

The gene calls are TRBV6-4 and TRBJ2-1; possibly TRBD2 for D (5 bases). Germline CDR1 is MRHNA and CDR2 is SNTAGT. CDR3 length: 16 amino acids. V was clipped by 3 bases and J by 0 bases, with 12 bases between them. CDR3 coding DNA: TGTGCCAGCAGTGAACGAGCGGAACTCTCCTACAATGAGCAGTTCTTC. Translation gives CASSERAELSYNEQFF.

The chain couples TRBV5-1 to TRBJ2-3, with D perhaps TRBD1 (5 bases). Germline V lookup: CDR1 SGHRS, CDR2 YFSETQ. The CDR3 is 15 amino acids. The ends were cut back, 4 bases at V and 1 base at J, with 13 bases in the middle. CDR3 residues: CASSPGSTGTDTQYF. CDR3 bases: TGCGCCAGCAGCCCTGGATCGACAGGCACAGATACGCAGTATTTT.

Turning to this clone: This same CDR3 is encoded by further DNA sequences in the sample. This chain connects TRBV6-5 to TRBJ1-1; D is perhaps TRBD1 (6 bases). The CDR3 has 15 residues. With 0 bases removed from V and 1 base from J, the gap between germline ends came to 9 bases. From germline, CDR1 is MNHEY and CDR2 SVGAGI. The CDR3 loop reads CASSYSGTPNTEAFF. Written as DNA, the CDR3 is TGTGCCAGCAGTTACTCCGGGACACCGAACACTGAAGCTTTCTTT.

The CDR3 DNA follows: TGTGCCAGCAGCGCCGGGACTAGCGGGAAGCGTATTCTAGAGGCCTCCTACAATGAGCAGTTCTTC. Protein product: CASSAGTSGKRILEASYNEQFF. This sequence joins TRBV9 and TRBJ2-1; 13 bases are a match to TRBD2. Germline lookup yields CDR1 SGDLS and CDR2 YYNGEE. V was clipped by 3 bases and J by 0 bases; unmatched bases: 18. This CDR3 has 22 residues. Filled out from reference TRBV9 and TRBJ2-1, the complete variable domain reads DSGVTQTPKHLITATGQRVTLRCSPRSGDLSVYWYQQSLDQGLQFLIQYYNGEERAKGNILERFSAQQFPDLHSELNLSSLELGDSALYFCASSAGTSGKRILEASYNEQFFGPGTRLTVL.

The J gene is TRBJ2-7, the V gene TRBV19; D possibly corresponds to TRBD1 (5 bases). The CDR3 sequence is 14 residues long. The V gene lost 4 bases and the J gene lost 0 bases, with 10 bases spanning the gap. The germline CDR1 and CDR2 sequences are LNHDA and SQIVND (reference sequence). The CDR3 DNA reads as TGTGCCAGTAGTAAGTCGGACATCTCCTACGAGCAGTACTTC. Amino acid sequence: CASSKSDISYEQYF.

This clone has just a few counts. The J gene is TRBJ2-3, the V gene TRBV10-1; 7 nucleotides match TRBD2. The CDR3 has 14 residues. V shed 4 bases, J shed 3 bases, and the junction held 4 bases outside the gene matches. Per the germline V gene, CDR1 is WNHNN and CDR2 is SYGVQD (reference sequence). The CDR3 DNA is TGCGCCAGCAGTGCGGGAGGTAGTACAGATACGCAGTATTTT. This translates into CASSAGGSTDTQYF.